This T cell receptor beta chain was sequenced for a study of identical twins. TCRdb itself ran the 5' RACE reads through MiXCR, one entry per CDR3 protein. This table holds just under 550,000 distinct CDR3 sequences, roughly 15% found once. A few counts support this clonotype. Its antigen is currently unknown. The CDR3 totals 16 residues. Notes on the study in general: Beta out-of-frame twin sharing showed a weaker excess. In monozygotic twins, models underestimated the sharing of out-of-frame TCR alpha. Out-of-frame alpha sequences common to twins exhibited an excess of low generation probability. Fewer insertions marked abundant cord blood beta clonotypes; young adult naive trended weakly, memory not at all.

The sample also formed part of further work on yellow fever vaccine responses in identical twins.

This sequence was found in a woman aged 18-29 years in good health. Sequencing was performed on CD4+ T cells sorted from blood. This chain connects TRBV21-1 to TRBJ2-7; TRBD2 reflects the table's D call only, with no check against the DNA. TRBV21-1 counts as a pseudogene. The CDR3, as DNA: TGTGCCAGCAGCAAAAAGACTAGCGCCTACTCCTACGAGCAGTACTTC. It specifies CASSKKTSAYSYEQYF.